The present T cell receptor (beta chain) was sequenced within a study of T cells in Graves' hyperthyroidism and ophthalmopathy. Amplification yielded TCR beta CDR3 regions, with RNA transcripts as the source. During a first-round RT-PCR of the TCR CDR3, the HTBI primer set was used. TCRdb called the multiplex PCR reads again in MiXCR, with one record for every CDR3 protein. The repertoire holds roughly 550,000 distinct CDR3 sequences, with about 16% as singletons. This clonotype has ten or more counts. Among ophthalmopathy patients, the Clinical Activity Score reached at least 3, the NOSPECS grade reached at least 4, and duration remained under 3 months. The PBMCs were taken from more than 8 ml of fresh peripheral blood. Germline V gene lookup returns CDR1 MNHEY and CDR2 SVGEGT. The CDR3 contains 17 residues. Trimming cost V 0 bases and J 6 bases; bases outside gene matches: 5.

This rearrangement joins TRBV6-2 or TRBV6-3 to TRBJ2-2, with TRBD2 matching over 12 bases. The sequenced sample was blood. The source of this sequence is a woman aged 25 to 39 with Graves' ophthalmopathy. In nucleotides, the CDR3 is TGTGCCAGCAGTTACTCCCGGACTAGCGGGATCTCCGGGGAGCTGTTTTTT. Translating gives CASSYSRTSGISGELFF.